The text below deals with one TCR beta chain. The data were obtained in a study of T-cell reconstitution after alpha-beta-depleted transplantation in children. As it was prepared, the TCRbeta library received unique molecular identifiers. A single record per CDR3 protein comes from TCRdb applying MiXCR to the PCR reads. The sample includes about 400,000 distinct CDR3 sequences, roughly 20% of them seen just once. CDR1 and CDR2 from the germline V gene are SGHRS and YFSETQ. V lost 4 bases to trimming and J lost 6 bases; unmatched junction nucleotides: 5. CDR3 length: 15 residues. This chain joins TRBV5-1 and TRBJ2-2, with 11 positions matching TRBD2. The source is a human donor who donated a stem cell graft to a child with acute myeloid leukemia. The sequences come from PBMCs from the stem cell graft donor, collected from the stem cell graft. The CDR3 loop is CASSHSGRAAGELFF. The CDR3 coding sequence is TGCGCCAGCAGCCATAGCGGGAGGGCCGCCGGGGAGCTGTTTTTT. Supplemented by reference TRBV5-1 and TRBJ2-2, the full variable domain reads KAGVTQTPRYLIKTRGQQVTLSCSPISGHRSVSWYQQTPGQGLQFLFEYFSETQRNKGNFPGRFSGRQFSNSRSEMNVSTLELGDSALYLCASSHSGRAAGELFFGEGSRLTVL.